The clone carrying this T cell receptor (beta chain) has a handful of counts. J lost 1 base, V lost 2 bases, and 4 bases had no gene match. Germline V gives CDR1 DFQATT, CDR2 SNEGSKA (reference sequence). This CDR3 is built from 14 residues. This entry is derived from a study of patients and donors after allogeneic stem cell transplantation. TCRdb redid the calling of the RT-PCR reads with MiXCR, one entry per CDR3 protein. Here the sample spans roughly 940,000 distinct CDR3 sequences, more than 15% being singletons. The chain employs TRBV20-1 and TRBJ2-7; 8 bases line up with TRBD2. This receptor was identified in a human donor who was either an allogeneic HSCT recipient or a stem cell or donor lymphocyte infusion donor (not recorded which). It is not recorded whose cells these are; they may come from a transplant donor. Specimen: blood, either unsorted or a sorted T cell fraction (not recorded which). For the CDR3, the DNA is TGCAGTGCTAGAAATAGCGGGGAATCCTACGAGCAGTACTTC. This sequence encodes CSARNSGESYEQYF.